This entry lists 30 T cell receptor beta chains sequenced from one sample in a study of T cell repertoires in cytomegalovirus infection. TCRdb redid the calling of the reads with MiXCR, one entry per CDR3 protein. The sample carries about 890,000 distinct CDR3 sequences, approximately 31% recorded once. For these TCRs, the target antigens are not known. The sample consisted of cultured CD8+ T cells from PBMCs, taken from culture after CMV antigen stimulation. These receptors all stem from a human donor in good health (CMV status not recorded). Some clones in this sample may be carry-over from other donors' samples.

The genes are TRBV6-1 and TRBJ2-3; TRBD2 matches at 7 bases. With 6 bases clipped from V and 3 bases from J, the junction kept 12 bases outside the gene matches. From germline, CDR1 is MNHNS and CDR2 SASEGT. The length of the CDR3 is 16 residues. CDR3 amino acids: CASRQLAPPSTDTQYF. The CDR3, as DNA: TGTGCCAGCAGGCAACTAGCGCCCCCGTCGACAGATACGCAGTATTTT.

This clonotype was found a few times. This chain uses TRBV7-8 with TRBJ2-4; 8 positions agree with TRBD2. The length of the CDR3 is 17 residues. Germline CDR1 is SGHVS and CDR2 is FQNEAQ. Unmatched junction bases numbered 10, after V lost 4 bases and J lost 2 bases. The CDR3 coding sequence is TGTGCCAGCAGCTCAAGCCGGGTAGCGGGGTCCAAAAACATTCAGTACTTC. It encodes CASSSSRVAGSKNIQYF.

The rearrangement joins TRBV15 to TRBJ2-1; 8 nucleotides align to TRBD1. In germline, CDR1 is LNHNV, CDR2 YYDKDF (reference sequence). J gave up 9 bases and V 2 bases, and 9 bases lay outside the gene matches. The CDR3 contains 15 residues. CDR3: CATSRPGQARGEQFF. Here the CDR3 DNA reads TGTGCCACCAGCAGACCGGGACAGGCCCGGGGTGAGCAGTTCTTC.

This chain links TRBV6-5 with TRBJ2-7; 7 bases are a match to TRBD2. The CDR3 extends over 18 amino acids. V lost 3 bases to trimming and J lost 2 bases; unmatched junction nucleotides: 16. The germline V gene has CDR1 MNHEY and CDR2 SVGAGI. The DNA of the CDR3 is TGTGCCAGCAGTTATGGATCTGGCCGGGAGGACGTAACCTACGAGCAGTACTTC. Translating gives CASSYGSGREDVTYEQYF.

DNA of the CDR3: TGTGCCAGCAGTTACCAGCACCCTAGCTCCTACAATGAGCAGTTCTTC. It specifies CASSYQHPSSYNEQFF. The J gene is TRBJ2-1, the V gene TRBV6-6; D is unresolved. The germline V gene encodes CDR1 MNHNY and CDR2 SVGAGI (reference sequence). The CDR3 contains 16 residues. Between the trimmed V and J ends, which lost 2 bases and 0 bases, there was a span of 11 bases.

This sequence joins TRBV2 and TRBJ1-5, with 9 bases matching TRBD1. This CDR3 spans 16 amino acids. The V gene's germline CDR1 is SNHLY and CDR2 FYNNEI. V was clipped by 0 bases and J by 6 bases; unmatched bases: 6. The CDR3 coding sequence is TGTGCCAGCAGTGAAGCACTAGGACAGGGGAGTCAGCCCCAGCATTTT. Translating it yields CASSEALGQGSQPQHF.

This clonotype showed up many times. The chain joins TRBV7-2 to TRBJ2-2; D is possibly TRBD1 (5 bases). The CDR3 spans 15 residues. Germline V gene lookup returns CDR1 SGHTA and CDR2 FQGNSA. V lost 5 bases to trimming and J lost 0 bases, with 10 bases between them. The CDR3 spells CASSPDSSNTGELFF. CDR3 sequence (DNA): TGTGCCAGCAGCCCCGACAGTTCGAACACCGGGGAGCTGTTTTTT.

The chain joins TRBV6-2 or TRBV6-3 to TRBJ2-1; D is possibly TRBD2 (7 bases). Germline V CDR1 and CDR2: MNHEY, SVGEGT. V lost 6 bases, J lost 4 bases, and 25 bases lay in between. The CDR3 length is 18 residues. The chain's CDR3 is CASRPSGWEGGRYNEQFF. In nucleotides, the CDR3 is TGTGCCAGCAGACCTAGCGGTTGGGAGGGGGGGCGGTACAATGAGCAGTTCTTC.

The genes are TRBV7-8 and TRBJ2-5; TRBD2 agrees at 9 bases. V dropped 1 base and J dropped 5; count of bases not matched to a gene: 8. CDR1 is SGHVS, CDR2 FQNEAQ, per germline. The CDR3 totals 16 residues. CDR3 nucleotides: TGTGCCAGCAGCTTAGAGTGGCGGGGGGGCCGGGAGACCCAGTACTTC. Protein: CASSLEWRGGRETQYF.

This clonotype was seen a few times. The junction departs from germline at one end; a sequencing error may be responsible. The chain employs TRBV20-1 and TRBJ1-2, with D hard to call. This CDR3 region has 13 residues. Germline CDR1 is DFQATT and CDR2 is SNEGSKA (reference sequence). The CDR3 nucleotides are TGCAGTGCTGGAGACCGGGAAAACTATGGCTACACCTTC. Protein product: CSAGDRENYGYTF.

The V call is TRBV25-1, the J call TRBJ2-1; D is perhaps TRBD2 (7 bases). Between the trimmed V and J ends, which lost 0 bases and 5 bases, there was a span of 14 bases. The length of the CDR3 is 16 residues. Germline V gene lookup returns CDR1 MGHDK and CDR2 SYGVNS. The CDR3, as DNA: TGTGCCAGCAGTGAATATGGAGGGGGGGACCACAATGAGCAGTTCTTC. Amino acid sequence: CASSEYGGGDHNEQFF.

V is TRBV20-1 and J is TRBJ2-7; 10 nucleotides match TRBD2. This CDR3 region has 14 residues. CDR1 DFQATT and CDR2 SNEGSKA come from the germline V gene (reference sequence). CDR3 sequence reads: CSAEALAGNYEQYV. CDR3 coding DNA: TGCAGCGCAGAGGCACTAGCGGGGAACTACGAGCAGTACGTC.

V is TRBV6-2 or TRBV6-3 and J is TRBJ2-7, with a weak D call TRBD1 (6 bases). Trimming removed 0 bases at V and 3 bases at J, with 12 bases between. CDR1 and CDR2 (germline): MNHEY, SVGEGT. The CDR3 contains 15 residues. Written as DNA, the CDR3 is TGTGCCAGCAGTTACTCCAGGGGATCCCTCTACGAGCAGTACGTC. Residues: CASSYSRGSLYEQYV.

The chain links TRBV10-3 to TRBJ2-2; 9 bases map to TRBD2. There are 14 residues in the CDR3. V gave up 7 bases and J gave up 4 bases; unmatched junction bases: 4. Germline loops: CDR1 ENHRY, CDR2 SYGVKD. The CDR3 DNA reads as TGTGCCATCAAACTGACTAGCGGCACCGGGGAGCTGTTTTTT. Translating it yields CAIKLTSGTGELFF.

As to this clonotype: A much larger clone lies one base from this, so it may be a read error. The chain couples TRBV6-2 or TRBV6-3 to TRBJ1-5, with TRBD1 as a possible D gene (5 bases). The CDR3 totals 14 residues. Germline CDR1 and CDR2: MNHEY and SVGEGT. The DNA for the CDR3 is TGTGCCAGCAGACAGGTTTGGGGCAATCAGTCCCAGCATTTT. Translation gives CASRQVWGNQSQHF.

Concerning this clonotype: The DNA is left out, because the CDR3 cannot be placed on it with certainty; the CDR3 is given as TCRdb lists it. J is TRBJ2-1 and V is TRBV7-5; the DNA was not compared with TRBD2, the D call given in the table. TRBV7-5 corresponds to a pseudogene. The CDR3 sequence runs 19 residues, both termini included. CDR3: CISVSEALRAGSKDNEQFF.

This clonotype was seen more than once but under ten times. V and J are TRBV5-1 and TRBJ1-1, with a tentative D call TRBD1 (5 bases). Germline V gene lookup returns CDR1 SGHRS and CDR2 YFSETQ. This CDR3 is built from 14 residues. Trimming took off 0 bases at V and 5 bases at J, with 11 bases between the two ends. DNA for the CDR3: TGCGCCAGCAGCTTGGGGTCAGGGAAGACTGAAGCTTTCTTT. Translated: CASSLGSGKTEAFF.

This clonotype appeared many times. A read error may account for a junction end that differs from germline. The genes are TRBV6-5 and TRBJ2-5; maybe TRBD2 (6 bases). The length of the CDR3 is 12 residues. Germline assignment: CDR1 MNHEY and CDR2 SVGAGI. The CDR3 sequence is CASSHGGTPSEF. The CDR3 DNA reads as TGTGCCAGCAGTCACGGGGGAACCCCGAGTGAGTTC.

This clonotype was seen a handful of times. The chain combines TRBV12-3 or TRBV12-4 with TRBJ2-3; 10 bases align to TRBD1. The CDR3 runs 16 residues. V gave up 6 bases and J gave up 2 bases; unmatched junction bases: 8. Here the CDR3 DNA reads TGTGCCAGCAGGACACCGGGACAGGGGCACACAGATACGCAGTATTTT. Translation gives CASRTPGQGHTDTQYF.

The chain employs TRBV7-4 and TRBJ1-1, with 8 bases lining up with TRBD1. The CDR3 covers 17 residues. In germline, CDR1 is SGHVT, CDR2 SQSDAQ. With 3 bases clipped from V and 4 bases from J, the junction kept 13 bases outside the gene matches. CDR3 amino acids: CASSLGDRTGMGTEAFF. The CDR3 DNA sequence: TGTGCCAGCAGCTTGGGGGATAGGACAGGGATGGGCACTGAAGCTTTCTTT.

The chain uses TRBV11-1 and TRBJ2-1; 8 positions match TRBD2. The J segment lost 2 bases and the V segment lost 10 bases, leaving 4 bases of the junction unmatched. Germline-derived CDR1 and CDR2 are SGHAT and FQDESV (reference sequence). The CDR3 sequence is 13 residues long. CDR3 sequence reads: CAIRGGPYNEQFF. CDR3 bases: TGTGCCATCCGGGGGGGCCCCTACAATGAGCAGTTCTTC.

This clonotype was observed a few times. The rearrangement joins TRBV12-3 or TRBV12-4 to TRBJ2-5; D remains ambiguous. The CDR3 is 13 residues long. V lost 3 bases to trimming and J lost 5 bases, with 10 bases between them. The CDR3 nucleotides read TGTGCCAGCAGTTTTAGCCCTGGGGAGACCCAGTACTTC. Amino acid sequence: CASSFSPGETQYF.

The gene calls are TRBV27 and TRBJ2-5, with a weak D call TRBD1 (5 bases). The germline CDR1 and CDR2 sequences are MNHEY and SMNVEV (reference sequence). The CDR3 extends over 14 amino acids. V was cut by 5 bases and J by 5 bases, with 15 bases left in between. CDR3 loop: CASSAPGLGETQYF. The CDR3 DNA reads TGTGCCAGCAGTGCCCCAGGGTTAGGTGAGACCCAGTACTTC.

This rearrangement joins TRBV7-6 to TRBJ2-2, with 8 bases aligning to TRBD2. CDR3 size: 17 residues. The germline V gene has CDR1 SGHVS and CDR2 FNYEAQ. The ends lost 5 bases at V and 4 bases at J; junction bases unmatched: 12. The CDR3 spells CASSQRTGGGRTGELFF. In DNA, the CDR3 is TGTGCCAGCAGCCAAAGAACGGGGGGGGGGCGCACCGGGGAGCTGTTTTTT.

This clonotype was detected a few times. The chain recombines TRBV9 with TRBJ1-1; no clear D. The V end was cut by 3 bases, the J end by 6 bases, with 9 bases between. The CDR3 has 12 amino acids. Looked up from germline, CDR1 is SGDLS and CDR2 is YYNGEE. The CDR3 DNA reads TGTGCCAGCAGCGCCCCCGGGGCTGAAGCTTTCTTT. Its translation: CASSAPGAEAFF.

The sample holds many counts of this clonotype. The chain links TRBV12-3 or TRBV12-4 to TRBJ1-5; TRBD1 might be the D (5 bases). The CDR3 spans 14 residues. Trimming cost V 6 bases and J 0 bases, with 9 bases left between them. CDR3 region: CASRLGVSNQPQHF. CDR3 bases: TGTGCCAGCAGGTTGGGGGTTAGCAATCAGCCCCAGCATTTT.

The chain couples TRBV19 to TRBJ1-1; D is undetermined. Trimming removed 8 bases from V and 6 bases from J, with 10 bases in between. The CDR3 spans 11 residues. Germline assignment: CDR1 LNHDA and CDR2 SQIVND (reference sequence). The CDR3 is CASGHRSEAFF. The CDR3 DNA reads TGTGCCAGTGGCCACCGATCTGAAGCTTTCTTT.

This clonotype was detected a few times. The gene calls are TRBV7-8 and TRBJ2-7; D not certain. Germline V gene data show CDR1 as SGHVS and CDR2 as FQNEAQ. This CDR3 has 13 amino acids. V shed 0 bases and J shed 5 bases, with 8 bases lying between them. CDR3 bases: TGTGCCAGCAGCTTAGCGCCGTCGAACGAGCAGTACGTC. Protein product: CASSLAPSNEQYV.

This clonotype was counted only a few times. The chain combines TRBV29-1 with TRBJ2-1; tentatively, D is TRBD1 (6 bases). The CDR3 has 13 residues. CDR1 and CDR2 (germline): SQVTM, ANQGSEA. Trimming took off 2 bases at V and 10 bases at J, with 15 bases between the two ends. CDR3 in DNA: TGCAGCGTTGAAACCGACCAGGACAGCGAGCAGTTCTTC. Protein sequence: CSVETDQDSEQFF.

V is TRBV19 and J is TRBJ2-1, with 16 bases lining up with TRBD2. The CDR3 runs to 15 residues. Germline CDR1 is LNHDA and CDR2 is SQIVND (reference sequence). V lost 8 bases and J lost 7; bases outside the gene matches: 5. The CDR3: CASGTSGGAKNEQFF. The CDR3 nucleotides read TGTGCCAGTGGGACTAGCGGGGGGGCCAAGAATGAGCAGTTCTTC.